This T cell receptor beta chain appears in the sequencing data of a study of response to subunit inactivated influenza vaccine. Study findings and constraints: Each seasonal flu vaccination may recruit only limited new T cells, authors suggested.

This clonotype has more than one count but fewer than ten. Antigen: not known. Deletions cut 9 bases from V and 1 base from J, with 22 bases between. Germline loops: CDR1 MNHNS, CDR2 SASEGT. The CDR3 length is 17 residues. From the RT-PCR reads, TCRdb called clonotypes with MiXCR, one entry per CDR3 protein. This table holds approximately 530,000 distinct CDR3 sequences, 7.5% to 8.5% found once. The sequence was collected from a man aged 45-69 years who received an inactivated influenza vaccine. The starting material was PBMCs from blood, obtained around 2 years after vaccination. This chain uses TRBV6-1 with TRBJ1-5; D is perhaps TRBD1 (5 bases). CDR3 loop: CASGRGSSGMSNQPQHF. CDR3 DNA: TGTGCCAGTGGACGGGGGAGTTCTGGTATGAGCAATCAGCCCCAGCATTTT.